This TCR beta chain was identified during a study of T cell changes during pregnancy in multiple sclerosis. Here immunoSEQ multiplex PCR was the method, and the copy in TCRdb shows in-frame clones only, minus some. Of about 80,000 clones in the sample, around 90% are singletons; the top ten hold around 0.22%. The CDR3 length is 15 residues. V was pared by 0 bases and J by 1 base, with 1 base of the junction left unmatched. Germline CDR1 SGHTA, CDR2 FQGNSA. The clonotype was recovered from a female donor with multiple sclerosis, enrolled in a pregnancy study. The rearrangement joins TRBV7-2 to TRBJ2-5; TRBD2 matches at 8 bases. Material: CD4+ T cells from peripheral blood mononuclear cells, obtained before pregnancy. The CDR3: CASSLAAGAQETQYF. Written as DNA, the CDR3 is TGTGCCAGCAGCTTAGCAGCGGGGGCCCAAGAGACCCAGTACTTC.